The text below deals with one T cell receptor (beta chain). Per the original methods: The authors estimated nucleated cell counts from reference gene primer amplification. The method was immunoSEQ multiplex PCR; TCRdb's version includes in-frame clones alone and lacks a portion of them. Clone size and V and J calls were adopted from that table, with D and trimming inferred from the DNA. The profile shows 110,000 or so clones, over 70% of them singletons. This entry comes from a study of blood T cell repertoires in COVID-19. Background on the study: The study drew acute and convalescent COVID-19 samples from the United States, Italy and Spain. Nucleic acid was either cDNA or gDNA, and it came from T cells, B-cell-depleted T cells, or PBMCs.

The CDR3 contains 12 residues. Germline V gene lookup returns CDR1 ENHRY and CDR2 SYGVKD. The V end was cut by 4 bases, the J end by 6 bases, with 7 bases between. The rearrangement links TRBV10-3 to TRBJ1-5, with D possibly TRBD1 on 5 matching bases. The sequencing sample was made of peripheral blood. This TCR was sampled from a man in his forties or fifties with acute or convalescent COVID-19. CDR3 coding DNA: TGTGCCATCAGTGTCACAGGTCAGCCCCAGCATTTT. This translates into CAISVTGQPQHF.